This T cell receptor (beta chain) was profiled in a study of T cell changes during pregnancy in multiple sclerosis. The data were produced by immunoSEQ multiplex PCR, yet TCRdb's version contains in-frame clones alone and is incomplete. The table includes some 54,000 clones, 90% to 95% detected once. The CDR3 contains 15 residues. The germline V gene encodes CDR1 SNHLY and CDR2 FYNNEI. The trim removed 5 bases at V and 5 bases at J, leaving 7 bases unmatched. This chain links TRBV2 with TRBJ2-1; TRBD2 agrees at 9 bases. This sequence originates from a female donor with multiple sclerosis, enrolled in a pregnancy study. This specimen consisted of peripheral blood, obtained after pregnancy. The CDR3 nucleotides read TGTGCCAGCAGTCCGACTAGCGGCGCGCACAATGAGCAGTTCTTC. Translating it yields CASSPTSGAHNEQFF. The full variable domain, with the rest looked up from reference TRBV2 and TRBJ2-1, is EPEVTQTPSHQVTQMGQEVILRCVPISNHLYFYWYRQILGQKVEFLVSFYNNEISEKSEIFDDQFSVERPDGSNFTLKIRSTKLEDSAMYFCASSPTSGAHNEQFFGPGTRLTVL.